Listed below are T cell receptor beta chains from one sample, sequenced in a study of monozygotic twins with inflammatory bowel disease. Reanalyzing the 5' RACE reads, TCRdb keeps one entry per CDR3 protein, without DNA. The sample features over 200,000 distinct CDR3 sequences, with roughly 8% in its top ten. The specimen sequenced was blood. These receptors came from a human donor with ulcerative colitis or Crohn's disease, or a healthy co-twin of an affected twin (not recorded which). CDR3s include the opening cysteine and the closing phenylalanine or tryptophan. Size tells how often a clone was seen (once, few, many) or the class of an expanded clone, and some rows leave it out.

V	size	J	CDR3
TRBV7-8	-	TRBJ1-5	CASSFGGRAGNQPQHF
TRBV7-3	-	TRBJ2-1	CASSVTGAGYDEQFF
TRBV11-2	-	TRBJ2-3	CASSPGGGGDTQYF
TRBV28	-	TRBJ1-5	CASSTLPSWTVSNQPQHF
TRBV12-3/TRBV12-4	-	TRBJ2-2	CASSETGQGNTGELFF
TRBV11-1	-	TRBJ2-5	CASSLLTSGTGISETQYF
TRBV20-1	-	TRBJ2-7	CSAEKWGSGGPSSYEQYF
TRBV5-1	-	TRBJ1-6	CASSEGGVGSSPLHF
TRBV5-1	-	TRBJ2-1	CASSLFYTGTSGSYNEQFF
TRBV7-2	-	TRBJ2-1	CASSRGLAGSEQFF
TRBV11-2	-	TRBJ2-2	CASSLGALGTGYAGELFF
TRBV20-1	-	TRBJ1-1	CSAPGTADMGAFF
TRBV27	-	TRBJ2-1	CASMVGQGPNEQFF
TRBV7-2	-	TRBJ2-4	CASSLHRDSGVKNIQYF
TRBV4-2	-	TRBJ2-3	CASSQEAGGSFTDTQYF
TRBV7-3	-	TRBJ1-4	CASSSEGARTNEKLFF
TRBV28	-	TRBJ2-1	CASSSAGSSYNEQFF
TRBV29-1	-	TRBJ2-1	CSVGPRVGAGEQFF
TRBV24-1	-	TRBJ1-2	CATSDSTGQGAYGYTF
TRBV5-1	large	TRBJ2-3	CASSFDVNSGEATDTQYF
TRBV28	-	TRBJ1-1	CASSVTDEPGGKVRTEAFF
TRBV6-1	-	TRBJ1-1	CASHTRTGGGTEAFF
TRBV7-9	-	TRBJ2-7	CASSSLGASAGAEQYF
TRBV5-1	-	TRBJ2-3	CASSLVQGPDTQYF
TRBV5-1	-	TRBJ2-7	CASSFGSDRALYEQYF
TRBV10-3	-	TRBJ2-3	CAISARLAGDSDTQYF
TRBV6-1	-	TRBJ1-5	CASALGVAAQHF
TRBV5-1	-	TRBJ1-3	CAGSLYLLGDLSGNTIYF
TRBV20-1	-	TRBJ2-1	CSARRTSGAYNEQFF
TRBV5-1	-	TRBJ2-5	CASSLGRQGQETQYF
TRBV5-4	-	TRBJ2-1	CASSLANVYTYNEQFF
TRBV25-1	-	TRBJ2-3	CASSEYQTGPTTDTQYF
TRBV7-9	-	TRBJ2-2	CASRYTLAITGELFF
TRBV7-9	-	TRBJ1-1	CASSLLTGDTEAFF
TRBV5-6	-	TRBJ1-5	CASSVAAGAQHF
TRBV5-1	-	TRBJ2-3	CASSLEASGAYTDTQYF
TRBV5-1	-	TRBJ1-5	CASSLGGQFNQPQHF
TRBV20-1	-	TRBJ2-3	CSARGQEDTQYF
TRBV7-2	-	TRBJ1-2	CASSSGGDYGYTF
TRBV7-2	-	TRBJ1-1	CASSPQGNMNTEAFF
TRBV5-1	-	TRBJ1-1	CASSLAYRGLDVYTEAFF
TRBV7-9	-	TRBJ2-1	CASTSRPGEGNEQFF
TRBV5-8	-	TRBJ2-3	CASSQGLAAGTDTQYF
TRBV7-8	-	TRBJ1-5	CASSWGTGENQPQHF
TRBV5-1	-	TRBJ1-2	CASQPQASNYGYTF
TRBV5-1	-	TRBJ1-1	CASSSAGQNTEAFF
TRBV6-1	-	TRBJ2-7	CASSRSRTGSLHYEQYF
TRBV6-5	-	TRBJ2-3	CATYGRDPDTQYF
TRBV7-2	-	TRBJ2-2	CASRSGGLAGELFF